The present entry profiles one T cell receptor beta chain with its context. The data were obtained in a study of cytomegalovirus exposure and HLA in healthy donors. The study ran its PCR with 60 Vbeta and 13 Jbeta primers. Libraries were prepared by immunoSEQ multiplex PCR; TCRdb keeps only in-frame clonotypes and omits some of them. The sample includes 190,000 or so clones, around 83% of them seen just once. V lost 3 bases, J lost 4 bases, and 25 bases lay in between. Looked up from germline, CDR1 is LNHNV and CDR2 is YYDKDF (reference sequence). The CDR3 is made up of 19 amino acids. The chain combines TRBV15 with TRBJ2-1; tentative D call: TRBD2 (7 bases). Sequencing was carried out using PBMCs. The receptor was isolated from a man between 45 and 60 years old in good health and CMV-seronegative. For the CDR3, the DNA is TGTGCCACCAGCAGGACGGGGGGAGCCTCAGGGAGGGGGTACAATGAGCAGTTCTTC. This translates into CATSRTGGASGRGYNEQFF.